The 25 T cell receptor beta chains reported below all come from one sample, sequenced in a study of blood T cell repertoires in COVID-19. Using immunoSEQ multiplex PCR, the repertoire was profiled, and TCRdb retains in-frame clones only, with some absent. The sample contains a few hundred thousand clones, about 89% of which appear only once. Input material: peripheral blood. The receptor set was obtained from a man aged 40-49 years who had recovered from COVID-19.

As to this clone: The sample carries other DNA sequences with the same CDR3. The chain couples TRBV7-2 to TRBJ2-5; 13 bases are shared with TRBD2. J was trimmed by 4 bases and V by 5 bases; bases with no gene match: 4. This CDR3 has 15 amino acids. The germline V gene has CDR1 SGHTA and CDR2 FQGNSA. CDR3 in amino acids: CASSLTSGGGETQYF. The CDR3 nucleotides read TGTGCCAGCAGCCTCACTAGCGGGGGGGGAGAGACCCAGTACTTC.

The chain links TRBV19 to TRBJ2-7, with 10 bases aligning to TRBD1. Per the germline V gene, CDR1 is LNHDA and CDR2 is SQIVND (reference sequence). Trimming removed 10 bases from V and 5 bases from J; junction bases left unmatched: 11. The CDR3 runs 14 residues. The CDR3 DNA sequence: TGTGCCACTTCCCGGACAGGGGGAAGGAACGAGCAGTACTTC. Translation gives CATSRTGGRNEQYF. The full variable domain, rest sourced from reference TRBV19 and TRBJ2-7, is DGGITQSPKYLFRKEGQNVTLSCEQNLNHDAMYWYRQDPGQGLRLIYYSQIVNDFQKGDIAEGYSVSREKKESFPLTVTSAQKNPTAFYLCATSRTGGRNEQYFGPGTRLTVT.

This clone was detected a few times. The chain is built from TRBV10-3 and TRBJ2-1; TRBD2 matches 10 bases. The germline gives CDR1 ENHRY, CDR2 SYGVKD. This CDR3 has 16 residues. V lost 2 bases and J lost 0; bases outside the gene matches: 1. CDR3 nucleotide sequence: TGTGCCATCAGTGAGGCTAGCGGGAGCTCCTACAATGAGCAGTTCTTC. Amino acid sequence: CAISEASGSSYNEQFF.

The J gene is TRBJ2-1, the V gene TRBV30, with 9 bases lining up with TRBD2. In germline, CDR1 is GTSNPN, CDR2 SVGIG (reference sequence). This CDR3 has 14 amino acids. The V gene end was trimmed by 8 bases and the J gene end by 2 bases; junction bases not matched to a gene: 7. The CDR3 DNA follows: TGTGCCCTCAATAGACTAGCGGCCTACAATGAGCAGTTCTTC. Amino acid sequence: CALNRLAAYNEQFF.

V usage is TRBV27 and J usage is TRBJ1-1; D remains unclear. The V end lost 6 bases, the J end lost 2 bases, and 10 bases lay between the germline ends. This CDR3 contains 13 residues. Per the germline V gene, CDR1 is MNHEY and CDR2 is SMNVEV (reference sequence). CDR3 sequence reads: CASRSVLNTEAFF. CDR3 nucleotides: TGTGCCAGCAGGTCGGTTTTAAACACTGAAGCTTTCTTT.

This chain joins TRBV19 and TRBJ2-2, with 10 bases aligning to TRBD2. V was clipped by 6 bases and J by 4 bases; unmatched bases: 14. The CDR3 consists of 18 residues. The germline CDR1 and CDR2 sequences are LNHDA and SQIVND (reference sequence). The chain's CDR3 is CASSWTSGRRQGTGELFF. The CDR3 coding sequence is TGTGCCAGTAGCTGGACTAGCGGAAGGAGGCAGGGCACCGGGGAGCTGTTTTTT. Full variable domain (outside the CDR3, taken from reference TRBV19 and TRBJ2-2): DGGITQSPKYLFRKEGQNVTLSCEQNLNHDAMYWYRQDPGQGLRLIYYSQIVNDFQKGDIAEGYSVSREKKESFPLTVTSAQKNPTAFYLCASSWTSGRRQGTGELFFGEGSRLTVL.

The chain carries TRBV27 and TRBJ2-1; 11 bases match TRBD1. The CDR3 length is 14 residues. With V trimmed by 6 bases and J by 9 bases, 7 bases remained unmatched. Germline V gene sequence: CDR1 MNHEY, CDR2 SMNVEV (reference sequence). CDR3 in DNA: TGTGCCAGCAGGGGAGGACAGGGGGCGAGTGAGCAGTTCTTC. Translated: CASRGGQGASEQFF.

The chain links TRBV19 to TRBJ2-1, with TRBD2 identical over 12 bases. The CDR3 covers 16 residues. Germline lookup yields CDR1 LNHDA and CDR2 SQIVND (reference sequence). V lost 5 bases and J lost 10; bases outside the gene matches: 12. The chain's CDR3 is CASSLTSGSGVGEQFF. The DNA for the CDR3 is TGTGCCAGTAGTCTGACTAGCGGGAGTGGGGTGGGCGAGCAGTTCTTC.

This chain uses TRBV6-2 or TRBV6-3 with TRBJ1-5; no clear D gene. Trimming removed 5 bases at V and 8 bases at J, with 10 bases between. In germline, CDR1 is MNHEY, CDR2 SVGEGT. The CDR3 is 12 residues long. CDR3 amino acids: CASSPGREPQHF. The CDR3 coding sequence is TGTGCCAGCAGTCCCGGGAGAGAGCCCCAGCATTTT.

J is TRBJ2-4 and V is TRBV11-2, with 9 positions matching TRBD1. There are 17 residues in the CDR3. The junction had 10 bases not matched to a gene; V was cut back by 5 bases and J by 2 bases. CDR1 and CDR2 from the germline V gene are SGHAT and FQNNGV. The CDR3 loop reads CASSENRGLGTKNIQYF. The DNA for the CDR3 is TGTGCCAGCAGCGAGAACAGGGGGCTGGGAACCAAAAACATTCAGTACTTC.

This rearrangement joins TRBV29-1 to TRBJ2-2; tentatively, D is TRBD2 (6 bases). Germline V gives CDR1 SQVTM, CDR2 ANQGSEA. The ends were cut back, 6 bases at V and 5 bases at J, with 28 bases in the middle. CDR3 length: 18 amino acids. The CDR3 region has the DNA TGCAGCGTCGACCCACAGTTAATCGGGGGTCGAAGTACCGGGGAGCTGTTTTTT. Translating it yields CSVDPQLIGGRSTGELFF.

The J gene is TRBJ2-7, the V gene TRBV5-5; weak D call: TRBD1 (5 bases). Germline V lookup: CDR1 SGHKS, CDR2 YYEKEE (reference sequence). Trimming cost V 5 bases and J 2 bases, with 23 bases left between them. This CDR3 is 17 amino acids long. Here the CDR3 DNA reads TGTGCCAGCAGGTCGTGGTCCAGCAGGGCAATCACCTACGAGCAGTACTTC. This encodes CASRSWSSRAITYEQYF.

This clone was seen a single time. This sequence joins TRBV12-5 and TRBJ2-5, with 11 bases aligning to TRBD1. Germline trimming cut 3 bases from V and 5 bases from J; bases unmatched to any gene: 5. The V gene's germline CDR1 is LGHNT and CDR2 FRNRAP. This CDR3 region has 15 residues. The CDR3 region is CASGLGTGGRETQYF. The CDR3 DNA is TGTGCTAGTGGTTTAGGGACAGGGGGGCGGGAGACCCAGTACTTC.

CDR3 coding DNA: TGTGCCAGCAGTCCACTAGCGGGGGACGACTACGAGCAGTACTTC. Protein: CASSPLAGDDYEQYF. V gene TRBV6-2 or TRBV6-3 combines with J gene TRBJ2-7; 11 positions agree with TRBD2. The CDR3 covers 15 residues. Per germline, CDR1 MNHEY and CDR2 SVGEGT. Germline trimming cut 5 bases from V and 3 bases from J; bases unmatched to any gene: 6.

This chain links TRBV9 with TRBJ2-3; TRBD2 aligns across 9 bases. CDR1 is SGDLS, CDR2 YYNGEE, per germline. The V and J ends lost 2 bases and 6 bases, in that order; junction bases with no gene match: 7. The CDR3 covers 15 residues. CDR3 in amino acids: CASSVFSGSFDTQYF. The CDR3 DNA reads TGTGCCAGCAGCGTTTTTAGCGGGAGCTTCGATACGCAGTATTTT.

This chain joins TRBV4-2 and TRBJ2-2; 9 positions agree with TRBD2. This CDR3 has 16 amino acids. Trimming took 2 bases from V and 5 from J; bases not matched to a gene: 6. From germline, CDR1 is LGHNA and CDR2 YNFKEQ. Written as DNA, the CDR3 is TGTGCCAGCAGCCAAACCGCGGGGGGGCGGACCGGGGAGCTGTTTTTT. This translates into CASSQTAGGRTGELFF.

The rearrangement uses TRBV5-1 and TRBJ1-4, with 10 positions matching TRBD1. Germline V gene lookup returns CDR1 SGHRS and CDR2 YFSETQ. The CDR3 contains 15 residues. The V gene end was trimmed by 4 bases and the J gene end by 8 bases; junction bases not matched to a gene: 8. The CDR3 nucleotides are TGCGCCAGCAGCGCACAAGGGACAGGGGCCGAAAAACTGTTTTTT. It is translated as CASSAQGTGAEKLFF.

The chain couples TRBV5-1 to TRBJ1-2; tentatively, D is TRBD1 (5 bases). The V end was cut by 1 base, the J end by 5 bases, with 21 bases between. The V gene's germline CDR1 is SGHRS and CDR2 YFSETQ. The CDR3 is 17 residues long. The CDR3 DNA reads TGCGCCAGCAGCTTGCTAGGCAGGGCGGGGCCTGCTTATGGCTACACCTTC. Protein: CASSLLGRAGPAYGYTF.

The rearrangement uses TRBV7-9 and TRBJ1-3, with TRBD1 matching 9 bases. The ends lost 4 bases at V and 1 base at J; junction bases unmatched: 5. Germline values: CDR1 SEHNR, CDR2 FQNEAQ (reference sequence). The CDR3 covers 16 residues. The CDR3 sequence is CASSSPGTGSGNTIYF. Written as DNA, the CDR3 is TGTGCCAGCAGCTCCCCCGGGACAGGGTCTGGAAACACCATATATTTT.

This rearrangement joins TRBV6-4 to TRBJ1-2, with a possible D match to TRBD1 (6 bases). The CDR3 loop spans 16 amino acids. The ends were cut back, 5 bases at V and 0 bases at J, with 16 bases in the middle. From germline, CDR1 is MRHNA and CDR2 SNTAGT. The CDR3 DNA reads TGTGCCAGCAGTAAAGACAGGACGATTTCTAACTATGGCTACACCTTC. This gives the protein CASSKDRTISNYGYTF.

The chain couples TRBV9 to TRBJ2-3; D perhaps matches TRBD2 (6 bases). Trimming removed 0 bases at V and 2 bases at J, with 13 bases between. CDR1 is SGDLS and CDR2 is YYNGEE in the germline V gene. The CDR3 sequence is 16 residues long. The CDR3 bases are TGTGCCAGCAGCGTAGGTTCCGCGGGGCACACAGATACGCAGTATTTT. As protein: CASSVGSAGHTDTQYF.

CDR3 region: CASSHLTPRELFF. CDR3 coding DNA: TGTGCCAGCAGCCATCTTACACCCCGGGAGCTGTTTTTT. This rearrangement joins TRBV3-1 (or the pseudogene TRBV3-2) to TRBJ2-2; no clear D gene. The CDR3 contains 13 residues. Germline V gives CDR1 LGHDT, CDR2 YNNKEL (reference sequence). Trimming removed 3 bases at V and 9 bases at J, with 11 bases between.

This rearrangement joins TRBV4-3 to TRBJ1-6, with 7 positions matching TRBD1. Germline trimming cut 0 bases from V and 7 bases from J; bases unmatched to any gene: 15. The CDR3 sequence is 19 residues long. Germline CDR1 is LGHNA and CDR2 is YSLEER. This CDR3 is CASSQERVLVGTENSPLHF. CDR3 in DNA: TGCGCCAGCAGCCAAGAAAGGGTCCTCGTAGGGACAGAGAATTCACCCCTCCACTTT.

The genes are TRBV7-9 and TRBJ2-7, with 9 positions matching TRBD2. Looked up from germline, CDR1 is SEHNR and CDR2 is FQNEAQ (reference sequence). J gave up 2 bases and V 5 bases, and 7 bases lay outside the gene matches. The CDR3 is made up of 15 amino acids. In DNA, the CDR3 is TGTGCCAGCAGCCCCTCTAGCGGGGCGACCTACGAGCAGTACTTC. Its protein product is CASSPSSGATYEQYF.

The chain uses TRBV5-1 and TRBJ1-6; D might be TRBD1 (5 bases). The CDR3 runs to 17 residues. Germline V gene sequence: CDR1 SGHRS, CDR2 YFSETQ. V lost 0 bases and J 5 bases, leaving 15 bases between the germline ends. This CDR3 is CASSLGRGRRDNSPLHF. CDR3 bases: TGCGCCAGCAGCTTGGGACGGGGACGGAGGGATAATTCACCCCTCCACTTT.